These 18 T cell receptor beta chains originate from one sample sequenced in a study of identical twins. One entry per CDR3 protein, called by TCRdb with MiXCR from the 5' RACE reads. The table lists about 660,000 distinct CDR3 sequences, more than 6.5% of them singletons, with around 0.98% in the top ten. This sample also appeared in a second study, on yellow fever vaccine responses in identical twins.

Sequenced material: PBMCs. The receptors were sampled from a woman aged 18-29 years in good health.

The rearrangement links TRBV12-3 or TRBV12-4 to TRBJ2-2, with TRBD2 matching 12 bases. This CDR3 has 15 residues. Losses at the gene ends were 5 bases for V and 5 bases for J; bases not matched to a gene: 3. In DNA form, the CDR3 reads TGTGCCAGCAGTAGGACTAGCGGGATGACCGGGGAGCTGTTTTTT. Protein product: CASSRTSGMTGELFF.

This clonotype was seen a few times. V gene TRBV6-1 combines with J gene TRBJ1-2; no reliable D call. This CDR3 spans 15 amino acids. Germline CDR1 reads MNHNS; CDR2 reads SASEGT. Trimming shortened V by 4 bases and J by 8 bases, and 20 bases separated the two germline ends. The CDR3 nucleotides are TGTGCCAGCAGTGGTGCATTTGTCCTGACCACCGGCTACACCTTC. Its protein product is CASSGAFVLTTGYTF.

The chain carries TRBV28 and TRBJ2-2, with unresolved D. The length of the CDR3 is 11 residues. The V end was cut by 5 bases, the J end by 7 bases, with 5 bases between. Germline lookup yields CDR1 MDHEN and CDR2 SYDVKM. The CDR3 sequence: CASSTHGELFF. In DNA form, the CDR3 reads TGTGCCAGCAGTACACACGGGGAGCTGTTTTTT.

V usage is TRBV27 and J usage is TRBJ2-1; 9 bases fit TRBD1. Germline V gene lookup returns CDR1 MNHEY and CDR2 SMNVEV (reference sequence). V gave up 4 bases and J gave up 6 bases; unmatched junction bases: 4. CDR3 length equals 14 residues. The CDR3 sequence: CASSSKTGGNEQFF. The CDR3, as DNA: TGTGCCAGCAGTTCCAAGACAGGGGGCAATGAGCAGTTCTTC.

This clonotype was recorded a few times. The chain is built from TRBV5-1 and TRBJ2-5; a possible D gene is TRBD1 (5 bases). CDR1 is SGHRS, CDR2 YFSETQ, per germline. The CDR3 has 15 amino acids. Trimming cost V 0 bases and J 5 bases, with 14 bases left between them. The CDR3: CASSLARTQGETQYF. The CDR3, as DNA: TGCGCCAGCAGCTTGGCCCGGACACAAGGGGAGACCCAGTACTTC.

This clonotype was counted between two and nine times. The gene calls are TRBV11-2 and TRBJ1-1; D remains ambiguous. The V gene lost 5 bases and the J gene lost 1 base, with 11 bases spanning the gap. CDR3 length: 14 amino acids. From germline, CDR1 is SGHAT and CDR2 FQNNGV. CDR3 DNA: TGTGCCAGCAGCCCGAAGGTAGAGAACACTGAAGCTTTCTTT. Protein sequence: CASSPKVENTEAFF.

This clonotype was counted many times. This chain connects TRBV11-2 to TRBJ2-3, with 9 bases that match TRBD1. Germline CDR1 reads SGHAT; CDR2 reads FQNNGV. J was trimmed by 4 bases and V by 1 base; bases with no gene match: 3. CDR3 length: 15 amino acids. In nucleotides, the CDR3 is TGTGCCAGCAGCTTAGGGGACAGGGACGCAGATACGCAGTATTTT. Its protein product is CASSLGDRDADTQYF.

This clonotype was recorded a few times. The chain recombines TRBV29-1 with TRBJ2-3; D is unresolved. The V gene's germline CDR1 is SQVTM and CDR2 ANQGSEA. This CDR3 has 10 residues. The V gene lost 7 bases and the J gene lost 6 bases, with 8 bases spanning the gap. Here the CDR3 DNA reads TGCAGCGCCGACCGGGATACGCAGTATTTT. Translated, it gives CSADRDTQYF.

The chain uses TRBV10-3 and TRBJ1-1, with TRBD1 matching over 8 bases. CDR3 length: 13 amino acids. After removal of 4 bases from V and 4 bases from J, the junction contained 2 bases not matched to a gene. The germline V gene encodes CDR1 ENHRY and CDR2 SYGVKD. CDR3 nucleotide sequence: TGTGCCATCAGTGGACAGGGGCCCACTGAAGCTTTCTTT. Residues: CAISGQGPTEAFF.

The chain uses TRBV6-5 and TRBJ2-7, with a possible D match to TRBD1 (5 bases). The CDR3 extends over 13 amino acids. Trimming took off 0 bases at V and 6 bases at J, with 9 bases between the two ends. Germline V gene lookup returns CDR1 MNHEY and CDR2 SVGAGI. The CDR3 spells CASSYSWGGEQYF. The CDR3 nucleotides are TGTGCCAGCAGTTACTCTTGGGGCGGCGAGCAGTACTTC.

This clonotype was counted only a few times. This chain connects TRBV7-9 to TRBJ2-2; TRBD1 matches at 8 bases. Trimming at V came to 5 bases and at J to 4 bases, leaving 6 bases not matched to a gene. CDR1 SEHNR and CDR2 FQNEAQ come from the germline V gene (reference sequence). The CDR3 covers 15 residues. The CDR3 DNA sequence: TGTGCCAGCAGCCGGACAGGGCGGGTCACCGGGGAGCTGTTTTTT. Translated, it gives CASSRTGRVTGELFF.

This clonotype was found many times. The rearrangement links TRBV14 to TRBJ2-3, with D perhaps matching TRBD2 (6 bases). The germline CDR1 and CDR2 sequences are SGHDN and FVKESK. CDR3 length: 16 amino acids. V was trimmed by 1 base and J by 2 bases, leaving 13 bases between them. As DNA, the CDR3 is TGTGCCAGCAGCCAAGCCGCGGGACTCGACACAGATACGCAGTATTTT. Translation gives CASSQAAGLDTDTQYF.

The chain uses TRBV7-2 and TRBJ2-7; tentative D call: TRBD1 (6 bases). The CDR3 length is 13 residues. The V gene's germline CDR1 is SGHTA and CDR2 FQGNSA. The V end was cut by 6 bases, the J end by 9 bases, with 18 bases between. Here the CDR3 DNA reads TGTGCCAGCAGTCTCGACAGGATGCTCGGGCAGTACTTC. It specifies CASSLDRMLGQYF.

This clonotype was counted between two and nine times. The genes are TRBV28 and TRBJ2-2, with 11 bases aligning to TRBD2. CDR3 length: 16 residues. After removal of 5 bases from V and 6 bases from J, the junction contained 8 bases not matched to a gene. Germline CDR1 MDHEN, CDR2 SYDVKM. The CDR3 here is CASSRYSGRAAGELFF. As DNA, the CDR3 is TGTGCCAGCAGTAGGTATAGCGGGAGGGCCGCCGGGGAGCTGTTTTTT.

The chain carries TRBV7-6 and TRBJ2-7; 9 nucleotides line up with TRBD1. Losses at the gene ends were 5 bases for V and 5 bases for J; bases not matched to a gene: 10. This CDR3 region has 15 residues. Germline CDR1 is SGHVS and CDR2 is FNYEAQ. The CDR3 spells CASSPSGTGNNEQYF. CDR3 sequence (DNA): TGTGCCAGCAGCCCAAGCGGGACAGGGAACAACGAGCAGTACTTC.

This clonotype was seen at least ten times. This rearrangement joins TRBV28 to TRBJ1-4; D is unresolved. V lost 11 bases, J lost 4 bases, and 20 bases lay in between. This CDR3 spans 15 amino acids. Germline V gene lookup returns CDR1 MDHEN and CDR2 SYDVKM. The CDR3 is CASRRASRINEKLFF. The DNA of the CDR3 is TGTGCCTCAAGGCGGGCCAGTCGCATTAATGAAAAACTGTTTTTT.

This clonotype was found a few times. The rearrangement links TRBV5-1 to TRBJ1-5; D is perhaps TRBD1 (6 bases). Germline CDR1 is SGHRS and CDR2 is YFSETQ. Trimming took 0 bases from V and 4 from J, leaving 11 bases between them. CDR3 length: 15 amino acids. Written as DNA, the CDR3 is TGCGCCAGCAGCTTGGAGGGGGGAGTTAATCAGCCCCAGCATTTT. Its protein product is CASSLEGGVNQPQHF.

The V and J genes are TRBV20-1 and TRBJ2-7; D uncertain. CDR3 length equals 15 residues. Germline CDR1 DFQATT, CDR2 SNEGSKA (reference sequence). Trimming took off 6 bases at V and 0 bases at J, with 18 bases between the two ends. DNA for the CDR3: TGCAGTGCCTTTTCGATCCAGACGAGCTCCTACGAGCAGTACTTC. Its translation: CSAFSIQTSSYEQYF.